Presented here are 20 T cell receptor beta chains from one specimen sequenced in a study of shared clonotypes between healthy human individuals (dated by TCRdb to the early 2020s). The method was the immunoSEQ multiplex PCR assay. TCRdb took this table from immuneACCESS and kept in-frame rearrangements with V and J called. Such tables lack part of the clones; where checked against another copy, unresolved V genes explain under half of the gap, and the rest is unexplained. This sample gives under 200,000 clones in total; over 85% of them show up just once. The ten largest account for more than 0.06% of the sample. Material for sequencing was naive CD4+ T cells sorted from blood. What this sample's cell subset or site label stands for: CD45RA+ positively selected. The origin of the receptors is a woman aged 25 to 39 in good health.

The CDR3 DNA is TGTGCCAGCAGCTTGCTTGCCGGGAGCTCCTACGAGCAGTACTTC. This translates into CASSLLAGSSYEQYF. The chain links TRBV7-2 to TRBJ2-5; a weak D match, TRBD2 (6 bases). The J call may be in error: the DNA end matches TRBJ2-7 better. Germline CDR1 is SGHTA and CDR2 is FQGNSA. There are 15 residues in the CDR3.

CDR3 loop: CASSEMGQFPYEQYF. The CDR3 DNA reads as TGTGCCAGCAGTGAAATGGGACAGTTCCCCTACGAGCAGTACTTC. J is TRBJ2-5 and V is TRBV28; 7 bases fit TRBD1. The DNA end is more similar to TRBJ2-7, so the J call may be wrong. The CDR3 loop spans 15 amino acids. The germline CDR1 and CDR2 sequences are MDHEN and SYDVKM.

The chain joins TRBV18 to TRBJ2-3; D tentatively fits TRBD1 or TRBD2 (5 bases each). The CDR3 spans 18 residues. Germline V lookup: CDR1 KGHSH, CDR2 LQKENI. The V and J ends lost 3 bases and 1 base respectively, with 20 bases between them. The CDR3 loop is CASSPSRASTGRTDTQYF. The CDR3 region has the DNA TGTGCCAGCTCACCCTCCCGGGCTAGCACGGGGCGCACAGATACGCAGTATTTT.

The chain employs TRBV18 and TRBJ2-7, with 8 bases lining up with TRBD2. This CDR3 has 15 amino acids. V dropped 3 bases and J dropped 4; count of bases not matched to a gene: 8. Germline V gene data show CDR1 as KGHSH and CDR2 as LQKENI. CDR3 in DNA: TGTGCCAGCTCACCGGGTCGGGAGGGAGTATACGAGCAGTACTTC. Residues: CASSPGREGVYEQYF.

This clone appeared once. This sequence joins TRBV27 and TRBJ2-7, with 10 nucleotides matching TRBD2. This CDR3 has 18 amino acids. V trimming: 3 bases; J trimming: 2 bases; junction bases outside the gene matches: 13. Germline V CDR1 and CDR2: MNHEY, SMNVEV (reference sequence). The CDR3 loop is CASSFRPGLAGATYEQYF. CDR3 nucleotide sequence: TGTGCCAGCAGTTTCCGGCCGGGGCTAGCGGGAGCGACCTACGAGCAGTACTTC.

The chain employs TRBV15 and TRBJ2-1; 13 positions match TRBD2. Trimming at V came to 1 base and at J to 5 bases, leaving 2 bases not matched to a gene. This CDR3 is built from 16 residues. Germline V gene sequence: CDR1 LNHNV, CDR2 YYDKDF (reference sequence). The CDR3 reads CATSRGGTSGDNEQFF. In DNA, the CDR3 is TGTGCCACCAGCAGAGGGGGGACTAGCGGGGACAATGAGCAGTTCTTC.

V and J are TRBV18 and TRBJ2-3, with 7 positions matching TRBD2. Unmatched junction bases numbered 4, after V lost 2 bases and J lost 2 bases. The CDR3 runs to 15 residues. Germline CDR1 KGHSH, CDR2 LQKENI. CDR3 sequence (DNA): TGTGCCAGCTCACCAGGACTAGAACACACAGATACGCAGTATTTT. Its protein is CASSPGLEHTDTQYF.

The J gene is TRBJ1-1, the V gene TRBV2, with 7 bases identical to TRBD1. Germline V CDR1 and CDR2: SNHLY, FYNNEI. The CDR3 extends over 14 amino acids. After removal of 6 bases from V and 0 bases from J, the junction contained 4 bases not matched to a gene. CDR3 loop: CASRKGQLNTEAFF. The CDR3 region has the DNA TGTGCCAGCAGAAAGGGACAGCTGAACACTGAAGCTTTCTTT.

V gene TRBV28 combines with J gene TRBJ2-5, with TRBD1 identical over 12 bases. This CDR3 is 15 amino acids long. Germline CDR1 and CDR2: MDHEN and SYDVKM. The V segment lost 6 bases and the J segment 5 bases; nucleotides outside the gene matches: 7. CDR3 nucleotide sequence: TGTGCCAGCAGGTCCGGGACAGGGGGCGGGGAGACCCAGTACTTC. Translating it yields CASRSGTGGGETQYF.

This sequence joins TRBV5-4 and TRBJ1-2; 8 bases are a match to TRBD1. The CDR3 has 14 amino acids. Trimming cost V 4 bases and J 4 bases; bases outside gene matches: 6. CDR1 is SGHNT and CDR2 is YYREEE in the germline V gene (reference sequence). The CDR3 DNA reads as TGTGCCAGCAGCCTAGAGGACAGGGTCTATGGCTACACCTTC. Translating it yields CASSLEDRVYGYTF.

The chain carries TRBV18 and TRBJ2-2; 9 bases match TRBD1. Germline V gene lookup returns CDR1 KGHSH and CDR2 LQKENI. V was clipped by 2 bases and J by 4 bases; unmatched bases: 2. This CDR3 has 15 residues. The CDR3 DNA reads as TGTGCCAGCTCACCAGGGACAGGGACCACCGGGGAGCTGTTTTTT. As protein: CASSPGTGTTGELFF.

The chain carries TRBV27 and TRBJ2-2; D may correspond to TRBD1 or TRBD2 (5 bases each). Germline-derived CDR1 and CDR2 are MNHEY and SMNVEV (reference sequence). The ends were cut back, 0 bases at V and 3 bases at J, with 11 bases in the middle. This CDR3 is 16 amino acids long. The CDR3 DNA reads TGTGCCAGCAGTTTATCGTGGGGGTGGGACACCGGGGAGCTGTTTTTT. The encoded protein is CASSLSWGWDTGELFF.

The chain couples TRBV29-1 to TRBJ1-2; 7 positions agree with TRBD1. V lost 6 bases, J lost 8 bases, and 9 bases stayed unmatched. CDR1 and CDR2 (germline): SQVTM, ANQGSEA. CDR3 length: 12 amino acids. The CDR3 nucleotides read TGCAGCGTGAGAACAGGGGCCGACGGCTACACCTTC. Translating it yields CSVRTGADGYTF.

The chain uses TRBV4-1 and TRBJ2-7; D might be TRBD1 or TRBD2, each matching 5 bases. The V and J ends lost 0 bases and 2 bases respectively, with 8 bases between them. The CDR3 extends over 14 amino acids. The germline gives CDR1 MGHRA, CDR2 YSYEKL. The CDR3 loop is CASSQDMGAYEQYF. The CDR3 DNA is TGCGCCAGCAGCCAAGATATGGGGGCCTACGAGCAGTACTTC.

This chain uses TRBV28 with TRBJ1-2, with no clear D. V was cut by 6 bases and J by 6 bases, with 5 bases left in between. CDR3 length equals 10 residues. Germline V CDR1 and CDR2: MDHEN, SYDVKM. CDR3 sequence: CASSDNGYTF. CDR3 sequence (DNA): TGTGCCAGCAGCGACAATGGCTACACCTTC.

The rearrangement joins TRBV5-1 to TRBJ2-4, with TRBD2 matching 8 bases. CDR3 length: 15 residues. CDR1 SGHRS and CDR2 YFSETQ come from the germline V gene. Unmatched junction bases numbered 4, after V lost 3 bases and J lost 2 bases. Here the CDR3 reads CASSSGGGSKNIQYF. In nucleotides, the CDR3 is TGCGCCAGCAGCTCGGGAGGGGGTTCCAAAAACATTCAGTACTTC. The complete variable domain, with remaining parts taken from reference TRBV5-1 and TRBJ2-4, reads KAGVTQTPRYLIKTRGQQVTLSCSPISGHRSVSWYQQTPGQGLQFLFEYFSETQRNKGNFPGRFSGRQFSNSRSEMNVSTLELGDSALYLCASSSGGGSKNIQYFGAGTRLSVL.

V usage is TRBV2 and J usage is TRBJ1-5; 7 positions match TRBD1. The CDR3 is made up of 15 amino acids. With 7 bases clipped from V and 3 bases from J, the junction kept 9 bases outside the gene matches. CDR1 is SNHLY, CDR2 FYNNEI, per germline. The CDR3 loop reads CASNMQGGNNQPQHF. The CDR3, as DNA: TGTGCCAGCAATATGCAGGGGGGTAACAATCAGCCCCAGCATTTT.

The rearrangement uses TRBV7-8 and TRBJ2-5; TRBD1 matches at 7 bases. The assigned J gene may be wrong: the sequence end matches TRBJ2-7 better. Germline values: CDR1 SGHVS, CDR2 FQNEAQ. The CDR3 runs 15 residues. The CDR3 protein is CASSPPDRSPREQYF. The CDR3 DNA reads as TGTGCCAGCAGCCCCCCGGACAGGAGTCCACGCGAGCAGTACTTC.

The chain couples TRBV28 to TRBJ2-5; 11 nucleotides match TRBD1. V dropped 5 bases and J dropped 4; count of bases not matched to a gene: 6. CDR3 size: 15 residues. CDR1 is MDHEN and CDR2 is SYDVKM in the germline V gene. Here the CDR3 DNA reads TGTGCCAGCAGTACCACCGGGACAGGGGGAGAGACCCAGTACTTC. Protein sequence: CASSTTGTGGETQYF. Full variable domain (rest looked up from reference TRBV28 and TRBJ2-5): DVKVTQSSRYLVKRTGEKVFLECVQDMDHENMFWYRQDPGLGLRLIYFSYDVKMKEKGDIPEGYSVSREKKERFSLILESASTNQTSMYLCASSTTGTGGETQYFGPGTRLLVL.

The gene calls are TRBV6-5 and TRBJ2-1; 10 bases are shared with TRBD2. Looked up from germline, CDR1 is MNHEY and CDR2 is SVGAGI. This CDR3 comprises 16 residues. The V gene end was trimmed by 4 bases and the J gene end by 4 bases; junction bases not matched to a gene: 7. The CDR3 nucleotides are TGTGCCAGCAGTTTCGACGGACTAGCGGCTTACAATGAGCAGTTCTTC. Translated, it gives CASSFDGLAAYNEQFF.